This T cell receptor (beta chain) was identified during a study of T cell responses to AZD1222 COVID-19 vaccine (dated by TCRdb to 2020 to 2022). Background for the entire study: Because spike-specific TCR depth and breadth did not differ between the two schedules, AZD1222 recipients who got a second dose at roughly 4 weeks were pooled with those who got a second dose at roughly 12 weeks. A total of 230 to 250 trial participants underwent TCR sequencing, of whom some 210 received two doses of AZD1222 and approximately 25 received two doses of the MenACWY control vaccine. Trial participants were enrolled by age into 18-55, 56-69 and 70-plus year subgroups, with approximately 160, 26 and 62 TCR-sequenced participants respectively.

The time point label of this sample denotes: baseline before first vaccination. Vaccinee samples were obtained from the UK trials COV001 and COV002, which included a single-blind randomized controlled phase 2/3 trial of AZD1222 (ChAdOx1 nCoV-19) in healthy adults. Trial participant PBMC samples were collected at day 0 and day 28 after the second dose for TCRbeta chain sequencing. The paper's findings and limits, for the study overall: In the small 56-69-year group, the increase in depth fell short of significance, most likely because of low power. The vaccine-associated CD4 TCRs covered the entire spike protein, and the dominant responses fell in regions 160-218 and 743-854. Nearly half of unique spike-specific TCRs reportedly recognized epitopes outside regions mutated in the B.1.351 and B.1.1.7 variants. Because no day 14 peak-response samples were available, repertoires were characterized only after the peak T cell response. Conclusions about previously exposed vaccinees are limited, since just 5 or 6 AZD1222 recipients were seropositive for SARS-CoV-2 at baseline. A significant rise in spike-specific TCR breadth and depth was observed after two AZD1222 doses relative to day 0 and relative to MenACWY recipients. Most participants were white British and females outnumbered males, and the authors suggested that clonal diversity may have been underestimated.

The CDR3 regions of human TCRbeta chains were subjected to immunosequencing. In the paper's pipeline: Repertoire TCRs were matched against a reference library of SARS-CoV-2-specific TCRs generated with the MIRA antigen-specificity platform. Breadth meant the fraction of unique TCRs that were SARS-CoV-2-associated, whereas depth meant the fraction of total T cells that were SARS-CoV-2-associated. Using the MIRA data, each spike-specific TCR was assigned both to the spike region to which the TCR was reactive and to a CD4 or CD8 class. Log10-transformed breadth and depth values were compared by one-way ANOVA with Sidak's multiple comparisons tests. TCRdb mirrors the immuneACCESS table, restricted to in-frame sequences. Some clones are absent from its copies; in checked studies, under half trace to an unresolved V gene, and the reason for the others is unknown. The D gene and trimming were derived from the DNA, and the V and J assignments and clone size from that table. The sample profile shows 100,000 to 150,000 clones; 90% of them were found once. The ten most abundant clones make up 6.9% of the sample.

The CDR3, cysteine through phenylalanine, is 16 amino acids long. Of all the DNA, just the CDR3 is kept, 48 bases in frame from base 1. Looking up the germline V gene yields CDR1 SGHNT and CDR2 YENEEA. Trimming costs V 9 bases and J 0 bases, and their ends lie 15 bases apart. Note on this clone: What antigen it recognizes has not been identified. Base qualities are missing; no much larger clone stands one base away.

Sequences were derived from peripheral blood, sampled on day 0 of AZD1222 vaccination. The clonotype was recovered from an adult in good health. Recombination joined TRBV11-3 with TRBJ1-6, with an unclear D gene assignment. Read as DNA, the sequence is TGTGCCAGATCCCGAATTGGGAGCTCCTATAATTCACCCCTCCACTTT. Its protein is CARSRIGSSYNSPLHF.